A selection of T cell receptor beta chains follows, all from one sample in a study of control samples from healthy donors and cancer patients. Here immunoSEQ multiplex PCR was the method, and the copy in TCRdb shows in-frame clones only, minus some. The repertoire holds 45,000 to 60,000 clones, around 90% seen once, with under 0.95% in the top ten. Sequencing was done on a sample of PBMCs. The origin of the receptors is a man in his thirties or forties with colorectal cancer. Each CDR3 is given with its conserved first and last residue. The D gene is left open where the match is weak. Clone size is given for some rows only: seen once, a few or many times, or a class if the clone is expanded.

v_gene: TRBV11-3; d_gene: NA; abundance: NA; j_gene: TRBJ2-1; CDR3nt: TGTGCCAGCAGCTTAGATTGGGGGGGCGGGCAGTTCTTC; CDR3aa: CASSLDWGGGQFF
v_gene: TRBV5-6; d_gene: NA; abundance: NA; j_gene: TRBJ2-2; CDR3nt: TGTGCCAGCAGCCCGCGACTTAGCGACACCGGGGAGCTGTTTTTT; CDR3aa: CASSPRLSDTGELFF
v_gene: TRBV6-5; d_gene: NA; abundance: NA; j_gene: TRBJ1-2; CDR3nt: TGTGCCAGCAGTAAACAACAGGAGTACTATGGCTACACCTTC; CDR3aa: CASSKQQEYYGYTF
v_gene: TRBV5-1; d_gene: TRBD1; abundance: NA; j_gene: TRBJ1-1; CDR3nt: TGCGCCAGCAGCCCGCGGACAGGGGTCACTGAAGCTTTCTTT; CDR3aa: CASSPRTGVTEAFF
v_gene: TRBV5-1; d_gene: NA; abundance: NA; j_gene: TRBJ1-2; CDR3nt: TGCGCCAGCAGCTTACTCAGGGCTGGTGGCTACACCTTC; CDR3aa: CASSLLRAGGYTF
v_gene: TRBV4-3; d_gene: NA; abundance: few; j_gene: TRBJ2-7; CDR3nt: TGCGCCAGCAGCCAAGAAGTTGAGGGACCCCTCTCCTACGAGCAGTACTTC; CDR3aa: CASSQEVEGPLSYEQYF
v_gene: TRBV4-1; d_gene: NA; abundance: NA; j_gene: TRBJ1-2; CDR3nt: TGCGCCAGCAGCCAAGATAATGGGGCGCCCGGGTATGGCTACACCTTC; CDR3aa: CASSQDNGAPGYGYTF
v_gene: TRBV4-3; d_gene: NA; abundance: NA; j_gene: TRBJ1-1; CDR3nt: TGCGCCAGCAGCCAAGCGGTGGGGAGTACTGAAGCTTTCTTT; CDR3aa: CASSQAVGSTEAFF
v_gene: TRBV27; d_gene: NA; abundance: NA; j_gene: TRBJ2-7; CDR3nt: TGTGCCAGCAGCCCGACTGAGGCCTACGAGCAGTACTTC; CDR3aa: CASSPTEAYEQYF
v_gene: TRBV6-6; d_gene: TRBD1; abundance: NA; j_gene: TRBJ1-1; CDR3nt: TGTGCCAGCAGCTACCCGACAGGGTTGAACACTGAAGCTTTCTTT; CDR3aa: CASSYPTGLNTEAFF
v_gene: TRBV7-9; d_gene: NA; abundance: NA; j_gene: TRBJ2-6; CDR3nt: TGTGCCAGCAGCGTCTCTGGGGCCAACGTCCTGACTTTC; CDR3aa: CASSVSGANVLTF
v_gene: TRBV18; d_gene: NA; abundance: once; j_gene: TRBJ1-1; CDR3nt: TGTGCCAGCTCTCCCCTCCTCAACTCGAACACTGAAGCTTTCTTT; CDR3aa: CASSPLLNSNTEAFF
v_gene: TRBV30; d_gene: TRBD1; abundance: NA; j_gene: TRBJ1-6; CDR3nt: TGTGCCTGGAGCGACTCCCTGGACAGGGGTTCCTATAATTCACCCCTCCACTTT; CDR3aa: CAWSDSLDRGSYNSPLHF
v_gene: TRBV24-1; d_gene: NA; abundance: NA; j_gene: TRBJ2-2; CDR3nt: TGTGCCACCAGTGATCACGACTACACCGGGGAGCTGTTTTTT; CDR3aa: CATSDHDYTGELFF
v_gene: TRBV19; d_gene: NA; abundance: NA; j_gene: TRBJ1-2; CDR3nt: TGTGCCAGTACGTCCACGAGAGACTATGGCTACACCTTC; CDR3aa: CASTSTRDYGYTF
v_gene: TRBV4-1; d_gene: TRBD1; abundance: NA; j_gene: TRBJ1-3; CDR3nt: TGCGCCAGCAGCCAAGTGACAGGGGTTAAGGGGCTCTCTGGAAACACCATATATTTT; CDR3aa: CASSQVTGVKGLSGNTIYF
v_gene: TRBV29-1; d_gene: NA; abundance: NA; j_gene: TRBJ1-2; CDR3nt: TGCAGCGTTGACGGAATCCCTTATGGCTACACCTTC; CDR3aa: CSVDGIPYGYTF
v_gene: TRBV6-5; d_gene: TRBD1; abundance: NA; j_gene: TRBJ1-2; CDR3nt: TGTGCCAGCAGTCTACGACAGGGGGGCTACACCTTC; CDR3aa: CASSLRQGGYTF
v_gene: TRBV18; d_gene: NA; abundance: NA; j_gene: TRBJ1-4; CDR3nt: TGTGCCAGCTCGCTCCCGGGACAAGGAAATGAAAAACTGTTTTTT; CDR3aa: CASSLPGQGNEKLFF
v_gene: TRBV7-2; d_gene: TRBD1; abundance: once; j_gene: TRBJ2-5; CDR3nt: TGTGCCAGCAGCTTCCCGACAGGGGGAGAGACCCAGTACTTC; CDR3aa: CASSFPTGGETQYF
v_gene: TRBV27; d_gene: NA; abundance: few; j_gene: TRBJ2-1; CDR3nt: TGTGCCACCGTGGACGGGTACAATGAGCAGTTCTTC; CDR3aa: CATVDGYNEQFF
v_gene: TRBV5-1; d_gene: NA; abundance: NA; j_gene: TRBJ2-1; CDR3nt: TGCGCCAGCAGCTTGTATGGTCTACCTGCCTTTTACAATGAGCAGTTCTTC; CDR3aa: CASSLYGLPAFYNEQFF
v_gene: TRBV2; d_gene: NA; abundance: NA; j_gene: TRBJ2-7; CDR3nt: TGTGCCAGCAAAGCGTCGGCAGACTACGAGCAGTACTTC; CDR3aa: CASKASADYEQYF
v_gene: TRBV2; d_gene: NA; abundance: NA; j_gene: TRBJ2-3; CDR3nt: TGTGCCAGCAGGGCGGGGGCACTCACTCGCACAGATACGCAGTATTTT; CDR3aa: CASRAGALTRTDTQYF
v_gene: TRBV6-2/TRBV6-3; d_gene: NA; abundance: NA; j_gene: TRBJ2-1; CDR3nt: TGTGCCAGCAGTTACCCCTCTGGCGGGCCCCCATCCTCCTACAATGAGCAGTTCTTC; CDR3aa: CASSYPSGGPPSSYNEQFF
v_gene: TRBV14; d_gene: NA; abundance: NA; j_gene: TRBJ2-7; CDR3nt: TGTGCCAGCAGCCCGACTGGGCCCAATTGGGGCTACGAGCAGTACTTC; CDR3aa: CASSPTGPNWGYEQYF
v_gene: TRBV7-9; d_gene: NA; abundance: NA; j_gene: TRBJ2-1; CDR3nt: TGTGCCAGCAGCCTGAATATCAATGAGCAGTTCTTC; CDR3aa: CASSLNINEQFF
v_gene: TRBV10-1; d_gene: NA; abundance: NA; j_gene: TRBJ2-3; CDR3nt: TGCGCCAGCAGTGGATCTGGGACGGGGACAGATACGCAGTATTTT; CDR3aa: CASSGSGTGTDTQYF
v_gene: TRBV4-2; d_gene: NA; abundance: NA; j_gene: TRBJ2-6; CDR3nt: TGTGCCAGCAGCCCCCGACAGAAGGGTTCTGGGGCCAACGTCCTGACTTTC; CDR3aa: CASSPRQKGSGANVLTF